Here is one T cell receptor (beta chain) with its context. Its antigen remains unidentified. This table comes from immunoSEQ multiplex PCR, and its TCRdb copy is limited to in-frame clones, with some not included. Here the sample spans more than 150,000 clones, 85% to 90% being singletons. This record belongs to a study of T cell responses to AZD1222 COVID-19 vaccine. Study details: Second doses were pooled across both intervals (about 4 or about 12 weeks).

General study findings and limits: Among spike-specific TCRs, nearly half reportedly target unmutated variant regions. Every sample of the repertoires postdated the peak T cell response. A mostly white British donor set with more females was recruited, and clonal diversity was possibly underestimated.

J lost 4 bases, V lost 7 bases, and 8 bases had no gene match. CDR1 is SGDLS, CDR2 YYNGEE, per germline. The CDR3 has 14 amino acids. The sequence derives from an adult in good health. Sequenced material: peripheral blood, taken on day 0 of AZD1222 vaccination. The chain links TRBV9 to TRBJ1-2; 9 positions match TRBD1. CDR3 coding DNA: TGTGCCAGCGCATGGACAGGGGACGGCTATGGCTACACCTTC. Residues: CASAWTGDGYGYTF. Using reference TRBV9 and TRBJ1-2 for the parts outside the CDR3, the full variable domain is DSGVTQTPKHLITATGQRVTLRCSPRSGDLSVYWYQQSLDQGLQFLIQYYNGEERAKGNILERFSAQQFPDLHSELNLSSLELGDSALYFCASAWTGDGYGYTFGSGTRLTVV.